This T cell receptor (beta chain) was recorded in a study of long-term antiretroviral therapy in people with HIV. V shed 1 base and J 6 bases; nucleotides not matched to a gene: 7. The CDR3 extends over 16 amino acids. Germline V gene lookup returns CDR1 LGHNA and CDR2 YNFKEQ. The table lists this clone with a few counts. Sequencing used immunoSEQ v3.0 at survey level. A per-sample goal of roughly 40,000-50,000 T-cell genomes was targeted by sequencing. Here immunoSEQ multiplex PCR was the method, and the copy in TCRdb shows in-frame clones only, minus some. The sample records approximately 2,500 clones, around 74% being singletons.

The sequences come from unsorted PBMCs, collected 0.4 years before starting antiretroviral therapy. The gene calls are TRBV4-2 and TRBJ2-1, with 9 positions matching TRBD2. The source of this sequence is a woman between 40 and 50 years old with HIV. The chain's CDR3 is CASSQVWAGGTNEQFF. Written as DNA, the CDR3 is TGTGCCAGCAGCCAAGTCTGGGCGGGAGGGACCAATGAGCAGTTCTTC.